The entry below describes one T cell receptor beta chain. The target of this receptor is not known. Base qualities are not at hand, and no much larger clone is one base apart. These data are taken from a study of blood T cell repertoires in COVID-19 (TCRdb year 2020). At the level of the whole study: Collaborator samples came from the United States, Italy and Spain and covered acute and convalescent phases of COVID-19. The prospective study material was composed of cDNA or gDNA derived from T cells, B-cell-depleted T cells, or PBMCs. Subjects who had been exposed to COVID-19, were actively infected with it, or had recovered from it provided the deeply sampled blood TCRbeta repertoires that made up the dataset. A freely available public database, intended as a resource for researchers studying the immune response to SARS-CoV-2, is where the repertoires were released. Samples were obtained from the ongoing ImmuneRACE study (first 160 participants) and from 1,254 subjects provided by 6 global collaborators. A de-identified subject ID, COVID-19 status, age in years and sex were almost always included in the sample metadata. HLA class I and class II types, where available, came from metadata supplied by the sample provider rather than from assay-based typing. General study outcomes and caveats: The quantity of clinical and demographic metadata differed by source and by participant and was supplied without curation.

The immunoSEQ Assay, a bias-controlled multiplex PCR, was used to amplify TCRbeta CDR3 regions from genomic DNA. As for the original processing: The number of nucleated cells in each sample was estimated by amplification of reference gene primers within the assay. To quantify the absolute abundance of each unique TCRbeta CDR3 rearrangement, sequence reads were collapsed and filtered. Productive Simpson clonality was computed per sample as the square root of Simpson's diversity index over productive rearrangements. TCRdb carries this immuneACCESS record with in-frame sequences only. Its versions omit some clonotypes, under half of them owing to an unresolved V gene in the studies checked, with the rest unexplained. The V and J calls and the clone size are those of that table, but D and trimming were determined from the DNA. This sample is represented by about 90,000 clones; around four fifths of them were singletons. The top ten hold 3% to 3.5% of the sample.

Whole blood was collected in K2EDTA tubes by collaborating institutions according to the institutions' own protocols. For TCRbeta analysis, collaborators shipped samples in one of three forms: frozen whole blood, isolated PBMCs, or DNA extracted from either of those sample types. The CDR3 has 16 amino acids, counting the end cysteine and phenylalanine. Solely the CDR3 DNA is kept, with 48 bases framed from the first base. The V end gives up 2 bases and the J end 6 bases, leaving 6 bases in the junction not matched to a gene. Sequences KGHSH (CDR1) and LQKENI (CDR2) are obtained from the germline V gene.

The sample taken for sequencing was peripheral blood. The rearranged chain carries TRBV18 and TRBJ2-2; TRBD2 agrees with 10 junctional bases. This clonotype was sampled from a man aged 50 or older with acute or convalescent COVID-19. In nucleotide form, the sequence is TGTGCCAGCTCACCATCTAGCGGGAGAGGGCCCGGGGAGCTGTTTTTT. This codes for CASSPSSGRGPGELFF.